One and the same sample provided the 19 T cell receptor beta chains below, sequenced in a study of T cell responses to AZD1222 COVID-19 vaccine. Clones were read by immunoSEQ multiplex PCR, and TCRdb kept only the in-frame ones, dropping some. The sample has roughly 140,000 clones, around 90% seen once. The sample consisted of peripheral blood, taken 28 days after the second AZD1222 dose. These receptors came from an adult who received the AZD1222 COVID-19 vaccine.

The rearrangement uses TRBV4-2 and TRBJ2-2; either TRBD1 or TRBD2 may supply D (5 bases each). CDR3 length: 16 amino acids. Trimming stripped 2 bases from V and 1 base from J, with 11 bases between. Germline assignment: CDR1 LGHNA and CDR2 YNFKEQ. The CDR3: CASSQSGTGNTGELFF. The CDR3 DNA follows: TGTGCCAGCAGCCAATCAGGGACGGGGAACACCGGGGAGCTGTTTTTT.

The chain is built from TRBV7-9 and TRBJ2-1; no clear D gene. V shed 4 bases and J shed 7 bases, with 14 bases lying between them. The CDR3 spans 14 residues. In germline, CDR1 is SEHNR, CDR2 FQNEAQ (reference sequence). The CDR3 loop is CASSSDPLGNEQFF. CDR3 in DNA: TGTGCCAGCAGCTCTGACCCCCTAGGGAATGAGCAGTTCTTC.

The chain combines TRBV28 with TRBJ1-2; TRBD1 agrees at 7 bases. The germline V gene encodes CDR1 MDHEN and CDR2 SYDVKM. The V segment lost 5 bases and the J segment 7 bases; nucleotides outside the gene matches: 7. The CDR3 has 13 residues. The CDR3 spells CASSPPDRRGYTF. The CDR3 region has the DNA TGTGCCAGCAGTCCGCCGGACAGGCGTGGCTACACCTTC.

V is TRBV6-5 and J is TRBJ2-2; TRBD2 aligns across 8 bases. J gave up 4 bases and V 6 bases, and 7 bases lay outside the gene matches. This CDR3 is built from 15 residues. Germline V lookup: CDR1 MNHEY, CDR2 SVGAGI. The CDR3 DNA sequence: TGTGCCAGCAGCTCCCCGGGACTAGTCACCGGGGAGCTGTTTTTT. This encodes CASSSPGLVTGELFF.

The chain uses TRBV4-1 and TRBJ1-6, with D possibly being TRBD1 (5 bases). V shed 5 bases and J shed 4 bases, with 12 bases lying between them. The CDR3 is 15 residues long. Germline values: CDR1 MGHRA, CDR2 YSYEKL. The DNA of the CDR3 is TGCGCCAGCAGCACTGGGACGGCTTATAATTCACCCCTCCACTTT. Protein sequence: CASSTGTAYNSPLHF.

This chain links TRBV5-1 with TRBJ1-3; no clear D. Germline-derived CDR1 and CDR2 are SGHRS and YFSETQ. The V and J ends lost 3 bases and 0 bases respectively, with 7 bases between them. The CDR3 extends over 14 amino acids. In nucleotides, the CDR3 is TGCGCCAGCAGCTATTTCGACTCTGGAAACACCATATATTTT. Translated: CASSYFDSGNTIYF.

The CDR3 loop reads CASSPGTGGDEQYF. DNA for the CDR3: TGTGCCAGCAGCCCCGGGACAGGGGGCGACGAGCAGTACTTC. The chain joins TRBV5-8 to TRBJ2-7; 12 bases fit TRBD1. Trimming removed 4 bases from V and 5 bases from J; junction bases left unmatched: 4. The CDR3 extends over 14 amino acids. Germline V gives CDR1 SGHTS, CDR2 YDEGEE.

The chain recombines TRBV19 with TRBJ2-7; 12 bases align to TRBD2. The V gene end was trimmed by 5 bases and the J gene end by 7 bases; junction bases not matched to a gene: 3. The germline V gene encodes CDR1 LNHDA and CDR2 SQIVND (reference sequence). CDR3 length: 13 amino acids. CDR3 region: CASSLGLAGEQYF. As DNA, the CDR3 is TGTGCCAGTAGTCTCGGACTAGCGGGGGAGCAGTACTTC. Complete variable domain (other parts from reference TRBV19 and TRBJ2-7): DGGITQSPKYLFRKEGQNVTLSCEQNLNHDAMYWYRQDPGQGLRLIYYSQIVNDFQKGDIAEGYSVSREKKESFPLTVTSAQKNPTAFYLCASSLGLAGEQYFGPGTRLTVT.

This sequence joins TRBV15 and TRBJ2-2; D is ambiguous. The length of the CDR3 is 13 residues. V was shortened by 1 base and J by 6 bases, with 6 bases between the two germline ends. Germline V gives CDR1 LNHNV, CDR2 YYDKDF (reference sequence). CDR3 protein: CATSRGQPGELFF. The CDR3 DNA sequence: TGTGCCACCAGCAGAGGCCAGCCCGGGGAGCTGTTTTTT.

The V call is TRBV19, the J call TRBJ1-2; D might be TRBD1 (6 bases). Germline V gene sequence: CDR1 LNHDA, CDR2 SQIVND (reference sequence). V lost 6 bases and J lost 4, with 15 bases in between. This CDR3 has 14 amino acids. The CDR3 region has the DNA TGTGCCAGTAGGACCCCGGGGGCGGGCTATGGCTACACCTTC. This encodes CASRTPGAGYGYTF.

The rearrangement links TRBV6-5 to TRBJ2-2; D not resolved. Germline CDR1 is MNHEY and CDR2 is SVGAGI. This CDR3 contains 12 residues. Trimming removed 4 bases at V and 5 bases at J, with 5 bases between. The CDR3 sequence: CASSLVTGELFF. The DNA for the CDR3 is TGTGCCAGCAGTTTAGTAACCGGGGAGCTGTTTTTT.

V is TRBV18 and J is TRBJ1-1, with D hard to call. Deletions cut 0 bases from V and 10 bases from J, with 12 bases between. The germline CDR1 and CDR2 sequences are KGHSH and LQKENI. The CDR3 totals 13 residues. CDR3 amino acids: CASSPPGGYTAFF. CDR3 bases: TGTGCCAGCTCACCACCGGGAGGGTACACAGCTTTCTTT.

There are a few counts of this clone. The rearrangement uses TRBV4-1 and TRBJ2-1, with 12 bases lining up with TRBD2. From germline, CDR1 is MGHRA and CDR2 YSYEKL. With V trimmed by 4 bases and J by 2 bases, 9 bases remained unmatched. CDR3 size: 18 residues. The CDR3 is CASSLRLAGDPTYNEQFF. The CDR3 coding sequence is TGCGCCAGCAGCCTTAGACTAGCGGGAGACCCTACCTACAATGAGCAGTTCTTC.

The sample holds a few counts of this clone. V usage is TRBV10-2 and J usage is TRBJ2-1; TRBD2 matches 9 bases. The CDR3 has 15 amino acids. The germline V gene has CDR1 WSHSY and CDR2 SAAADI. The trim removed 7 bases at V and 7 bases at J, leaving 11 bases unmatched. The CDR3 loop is CASKAAGGPNNEQFF. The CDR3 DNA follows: TGCGCCAGCAAAGCGGCGGGAGGGCCTAATAATGAGCAGTTCTTC.

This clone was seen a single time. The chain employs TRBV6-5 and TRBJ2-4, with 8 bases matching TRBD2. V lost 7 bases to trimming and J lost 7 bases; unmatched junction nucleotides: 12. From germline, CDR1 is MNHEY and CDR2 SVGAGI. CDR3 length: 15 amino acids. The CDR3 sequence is CASIGSTGGRNIQYF. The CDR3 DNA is TGTGCCAGCATAGGGTCAACGGGAGGGAGGAACATTCAGTACTTC.

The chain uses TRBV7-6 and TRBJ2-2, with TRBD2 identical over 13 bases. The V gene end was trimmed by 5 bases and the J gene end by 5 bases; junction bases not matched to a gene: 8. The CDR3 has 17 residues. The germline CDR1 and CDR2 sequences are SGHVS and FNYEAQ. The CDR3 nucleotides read TGTGCCAGCAGCGCCGGACTAGCGGGAGTTGGGACCGGGGAGCTGTTTTTT. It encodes CASSAGLAGVGTGELFF. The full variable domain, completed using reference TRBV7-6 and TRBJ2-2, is GAGVSQSPRYKVTKRGQDVALRCDPISGHVSLYWYRQALGQGPEFLTYFNYEAQQDKSGLPNDRFSAERPEGSISTLTIQRTEQRDSAMYRCASSAGLAGVGTGELFFGEGSRLTVL.

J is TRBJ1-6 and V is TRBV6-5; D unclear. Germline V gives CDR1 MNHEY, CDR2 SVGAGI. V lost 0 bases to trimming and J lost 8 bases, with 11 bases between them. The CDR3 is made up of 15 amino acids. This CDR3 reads CASSYSPQRDSPLHF. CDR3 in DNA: TGTGCCAGCAGTTACTCGCCCCAAAGGGATTCACCCCTCCACTTT.

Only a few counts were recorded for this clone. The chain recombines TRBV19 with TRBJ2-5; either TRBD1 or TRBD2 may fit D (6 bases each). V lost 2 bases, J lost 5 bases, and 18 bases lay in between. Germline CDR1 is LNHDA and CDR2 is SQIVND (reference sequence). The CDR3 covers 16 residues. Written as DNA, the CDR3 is TGTGCCAGTAGTATACCTCCCCAAGGGGGGTCGGAGACCCAGTACTTC. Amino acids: CASSIPPQGGSETQYF.

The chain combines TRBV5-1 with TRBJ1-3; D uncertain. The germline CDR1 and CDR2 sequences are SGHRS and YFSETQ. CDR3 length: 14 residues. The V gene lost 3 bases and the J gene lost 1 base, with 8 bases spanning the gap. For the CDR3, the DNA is TGCGCCAGCAGCTCGGACCGATCTGGAAACACCATATATTTT. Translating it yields CASSSDRSGNTIYF.